These 26 T cell receptor beta chains came from one sample sequenced in a study of shared clonotypes between healthy human individuals. The table came from immunoSEQ multiplex PCR; TCRdb's copy has only in-frame clones and leaves some out. The sample lists roughly 510,000 clones, about 80% occurring once. The material sequenced was PBMCs. These receptors all come from a woman aged 35 to 49 in good health. Some clones in this sample may be carry-over from other donors' samples.

The chain links TRBV29-1 to TRBJ2-3; D is possibly TRBD2 (5 bases). The CDR3 length is 12 residues. Germline V CDR1 and CDR2: SQVTM, ANQGSEA. V was clipped by 6 bases and J by 4 bases, with 11 bases between them. The chain's CDR3 is CSVRYGADTQYF. DNA for the CDR3: TGCAGCGTCCGGTACGGGGCAGATACGCAGTATTTT.

The chain joins TRBV27 to TRBJ1-2; D is ambiguous. This CDR3 has 14 amino acids. Trimming removed 3 bases at V and 0 bases at J, with 8 bases between. The germline V gene has CDR1 MNHEY and CDR2 SMNVEV (reference sequence). The CDR3, as DNA: TGTGCCAGCAGTTTTCATCCGGCTAACTATGGCTACACCTTC. This sequence encodes CASSFHPANYGYTF.

This clone occurred a few times. The V and J genes are TRBV7-3 and TRBJ2-6, with D hard to call. Germline V lookup: CDR1 SGHTA, CDR2 FQGTGA. The CDR3 sequence is 16 residues long. Trimming cost V 5 bases and J 1 base, with 12 bases left between them. CDR3 region: CASSPRTESGANVLTF. CDR3 nucleotides: TGTGCCAGCAGCCCGCGGACCGAATCTGGGGCCAACGTCCTGACTTTC.

This chain uses TRBV2 with TRBJ2-3; 10 bases align to TRBD2. CDR3 length: 14 amino acids. Trimming removed 9 bases from V and 0 bases from J; junction bases left unmatched: 3. CDR1 SNHLY and CDR2 FYNNEI come from the germline V gene. The CDR3 sequence is CASLAGASTDTQYF. CDR3 nucleotides: TGTGCCAGTCTAGCGGGAGCTAGCACAGATACGCAGTATTTT.

The V gene is TRBV7-2, the J gene TRBJ2-3; the match to TRBD2 covers 7 bases. The V gene's germline CDR1 is SGHTA and CDR2 FQGNSA. J lost 2 bases, V lost 4 bases, and 9 bases had no gene match. This CDR3 comprises 16 residues. CDR3 nucleotides: TGTGCCAGCAGCTCCGGGCGGGAGAGACCCACAGATACGCAGTATTTT. Translation gives CASSSGRERPTDTQYF.

The chain employs TRBV30 and TRBJ1-3; a possible D gene is TRBD1 (5 bases). Trimming pared 3 bases from V and 2 bases from J, leaving 11 bases between. Germline-derived CDR1 and CDR2 are GTSNPN and SVGIG (reference sequence). The CDR3 has 14 residues. The CDR3 nucleotides read TGTGCCTGGAGCGGTGGGGGTCCTGGAAACACCATATATTTT. The encoded protein is CAWSGGGPGNTIYF.

This clone was observed a few times. This same CDR3 is encoded by further DNA sequences in the sample. This rearrangement joins TRBV10-3 to TRBJ1-5; D is uncertain. This CDR3 has 12 residues. Trimming cost V 3 bases and J 4 bases, with 4 bases left between them. CDR1 ENHRY and CDR2 SYGVKD come from the germline V gene. CDR3 protein: CAISDSNQPQHF. CDR3 DNA sequence: TGTGCCATCAGTGACTCTAATCAGCCCCAGCATTTT.

The CDR3 DNA follows: TGTGCCAGTAGTCGGATTAACACCGGGGAGCTGTTTTTT. This codes for CASSRINTGELFF. The chain combines TRBV19 with TRBJ2-2; D not certain. The CDR3 is 13 amino acids. V was shortened by 5 bases and J by 2 bases, with 6 bases between the two germline ends. CDR1 and CDR2 from the germline V gene are LNHDA and SQIVND (reference sequence). The full variable domain, in which reference TRBV19 and TRBJ2-2 provide the parts outside the CDR3, is DGGITQSPKYLFRKEGQNVTLSCEQNLNHDAMYWYRQDPGQGLRLIYYSQIVNDFQKGDIAEGYSVSREKKESFPLTVTSAQKNPTAFYLCASSRINTGELFFGEGSRLTVL.

DNA of the CDR3: TGTGCCAGCAGTGAGCCTGGGACAGGGGGTACTGAAGCTTTCTTT. It specifies CASSEPGTGGTEAFF. The V and J genes are TRBV25-1 and TRBJ1-1, with 11 bases that match TRBD1. Germline CDR1 MGHDK, CDR2 SYGVNS. Unmatched junction bases numbered 5, after V lost 3 bases and J lost 5 bases. The CDR3 is made up of 15 amino acids. Using reference TRBV25-1 and TRBJ1-1 for the parts outside the CDR3, the full variable domain is EADIYQTPRYLVIGTGKKITLECSQTMGHDKMYWYQQDPGMELHLIHYSYGVNSTEKGDLSSESTVSRIRTEHFPLTLESARPSHTSQYLCASSEPGTGGTEAFFGQGTRLTVV.

This chain links TRBV28 with TRBJ2-1; D gene uncertain. CDR3 length: 11 amino acids. In germline, CDR1 is MDHEN, CDR2 SYDVKM. Trimming removed 2 bases from V and 8 bases from J, with 4 bases in between. The CDR3 nucleotides read TGTGCCAGCAGTTTACCCTATGAGCAGTTCTTC. Translating it yields CASSLPYEQFF.

The gene calls are TRBV5-4 and TRBJ2-5; no definite D call. CDR3 length equals 15 residues. Germline V gives CDR1 SGHNT, CDR2 YYREEE (reference sequence). Trimming left V 0 bases short and J 2 bases short, with 11 bases between. CDR3 sequence (DNA): TGTGCCAGCAGCTTGGGGCAGAGATTACAAGAGACCCAGTACTTC. Translating it yields CASSLGQRLQETQYF.

This chain joins TRBV19 and TRBJ2-7; D may be TRBD2 (6 bases). Trimming stripped 1 base from V and 2 bases from J, with 12 bases between. In germline, CDR1 is LNHDA, CDR2 SQIVND (reference sequence). This CDR3 contains 15 residues. Here the CDR3 DNA reads TGTGCCAGTAGTATAGGGCAGCGGGCGACCTACGAGCAGTACTTC. Translation gives CASSIGQRATYEQYF.

Concerning this clone itself: The junction shows a germline mismatch at one end, possibly a read error. V gene TRBV7-3 combines with J gene TRBJ2-5, with no clear D. The CDR3 consists of 13 residues. CDR1 is SGHTA and CDR2 is FQGTGA in the germline V gene. The CDR3 DNA follows: TGTGCCAGCAGCCCGGGCTCCCAAGGGACCCAGTACTTC. Protein product: CASSPGSQGTQYF.

The chain joins TRBV19 to TRBJ2-7, with 7 bases aligning to TRBD1. Germline CDR1 and CDR2: LNHDA and SQIVND (reference sequence). The ends lost 4 bases at V and 4 bases at J; junction bases unmatched: 7. CDR3 length equals 14 residues. The DNA for the CDR3 is TGTGCCAGTAGTACCCACAGGGGTTCGTACGAGCAGTACTTC. Translation gives CASSTHRGSYEQYF. The full variable domain, its missing parts supplied by reference TRBV19 and TRBJ2-7, is DGGITQSPKYLFRKEGQNVTLSCEQNLNHDAMYWYRQDPGQGLRLIYYSQIVNDFQKGDIAEGYSVSREKKESFPLTVTSAQKNPTAFYLCASSTHRGSYEQYFGPGTRLTVT.

V is TRBV5-1 and J is TRBJ2-7; D not resolved. The CDR3 is made up of 15 amino acids. Germline V gives CDR1 SGHRS, CDR2 YFSETQ. Trimming removed 1 base from V and 0 bases from J, with 11 bases in between. CDR3 sequence: CASSLKGESSYEQYF. CDR3 nucleotide sequence: TGCGCCAGCAGCTTGAAAGGCGAAAGCTCCTACGAGCAGTACTTC. Combining the CDR3 with reference TRBV5-1 and TRBJ2-7 gives the whole variable domain KAGVTQTPRYLIKTRGQQVTLSCSPISGHRSVSWYQQTPGQGLQFLFEYFSETQRNKGNFPGRFSGRQFSNSRSEMNVSTLELGDSALYLCASSLKGESSYEQYFGPGTRLTVT.

The V call is TRBV2, the J call TRBJ2-1, with D tentatively TRBD2 (5 bases). V lost 8 bases and J 5 bases, leaving 13 bases between the germline ends. This CDR3 is 13 amino acids long. The germline V gene encodes CDR1 SNHLY and CDR2 FYNNEI. CDR3 amino acids: CASSKGGHNEQFF. The CDR3 DNA reads as TGTGCCAGCTCTAAGGGCGGGCACAATGAGCAGTTCTTC.

V and J are TRBV30 and TRBJ2-2, with D hard to call. Trimming left V 3 bases short and J 5 bases short, with 16 bases between. Germline-derived CDR1 and CDR2 are GTSNPN and SVGIG (reference sequence). The CDR3 has 15 amino acids. The CDR3 DNA is TGTGCCTGGAGGCCAAATCTATCGGGTACCGGGGAGCTGTTTTTT. Its translation: CAWRPNLSGTGELFF. Filled out from reference TRBV30 and TRBJ2-2, the complete variable domain reads SQTIHQWPATLVQPVGSPLSLECTVEGTSNPNLYWYRQAAGRGLQLLFYSVGIGQISSEVPQNLSASRPQDRQFILSSKKLLLSDSGFYLCAWRPNLSGTGELFFGEGSRLTVL.

This clone is a singleton in its sample. Germline and junction disagree at one end, which may indicate a read error. This rearrangement joins TRBV2 to TRBJ2-7; D uncertain. The CDR3 loop spans 14 amino acids. CDR1 and CDR2 (germline): SNHLY, FYNNEI. The CDR3: CASSPVQASDEQYF. In DNA, the CDR3 is TGTGCCAGCAGCCCAGTGCAGGCCTCCGACGAGCAGTACTTC.

The DNA of the CDR3 is TGTGCCAGCAGTTCCCACCTGTTCGTCCGTGAGCAGTTCTTC. Translating gives CASSSHLFVREQFF. V usage is TRBV28 and J usage is TRBJ2-1; D is undetermined. The ends were cut back, 4 bases at V and 9 bases at J, with 16 bases in the middle. The germline V gene encodes CDR1 MDHEN and CDR2 SYDVKM. The CDR3 consists of 14 residues.

The rearrangement links TRBV28 to TRBJ1-4; maybe TRBD1 (6 bases). Germline V gives CDR1 MDHEN, CDR2 SYDVKM. Trimming removed 3 bases at V and 7 bases at J, with 12 bases between. The CDR3 is made up of 14 amino acids. CDR3 loop: CASSLRGYFEKLFF. The DNA of the CDR3 is TGTGCCAGCAGTTTGAGGGGGTATTTTGAAAAACTGTTTTTT.

This clone was seen just once. The chain is built from TRBV15 and TRBJ1-4; tentatively, D is TRBD1 (6 bases). This CDR3 comprises 16 residues. CDR1 and CDR2 (germline): LNHNV, YYDKDF (reference sequence). The germline V and J ends were trimmed by 1 base and 5 bases, with 14 bases remaining between them. The CDR3 DNA reads as TGTGCCACCAGCAGAGGCAGGGGACTGTGGAATGAAAAACTGTTTTTT. Translation: CATSRGRGLWNEKLFF.

This clone was found a few times. The V gene is TRBV28, the J gene TRBJ2-1; D might be TRBD2 (5 bases). The V gene's germline CDR1 is MDHEN and CDR2 SYDVKM. The CDR3 extends over 13 amino acids. Trimming left V 5 bases short and J 8 bases short, with 13 bases between. The CDR3 DNA follows: TGTGCCAGCAGTCCCACGGGGTCCCATGAGCAGTTCTTC. Protein product: CASSPTGSHEQFF.

This sequence joins TRBV6-1 and TRBJ1-2, with unresolved D. The CDR3 sequence is 12 residues long. V lost 5 bases and J lost 8, with 12 bases in between. The germline V gene encodes CDR1 MNHNS and CDR2 SASEGT. The CDR3 nucleotides are TGTGCCAGCAGTCCTTGGACGGGGGGCTACACCTTC. Residues: CASSPWTGGYTF.

V is TRBV7-3 and J is TRBJ2-1; D is possibly TRBD2 (6 bases). Deletions cut 6 bases from V and 6 bases from J, with 15 bases between. The CDR3 sequence is 14 residues long. The germline V gene has CDR1 SGHTA and CDR2 FQGTGA. The DNA for the CDR3 is TGTGCCAGCAGTCCCGGAGGAGGGGTCAATGAGCAGTTCTTC. It yields the protein CASSPGGGVNEQFF.

The chain combines TRBV28 with TRBJ2-7, with D perhaps being TRBD1 or TRBD2 (5 bases each). Germline CDR1 MDHEN, CDR2 SYDVKM. The V end lost 7 bases, the J end lost 6 bases, and 19 bases lay between the germline ends. The CDR3 sequence is 14 residues long. The DNA of the CDR3 is TGTGCCAGCAACCAGGGACCCCCCCGCCGCGAGCAGTACTTC. Its translation is CASNQGPPRREQYF. The entire variable domain, with the rest obtained from reference TRBV28 and TRBJ2-7, is as follows: DVKVTQSSRYLVKRTGEKVFLECVQDMDHENMFWYRQDPGLGLRLIYFSYDVKMKEKGDIPEGYSVSREKKERFSLILESASTNQTSMYLCASNQGPPRREQYFGPGTRLTVT.

This chain connects TRBV23-1 to TRBJ1-5, with 8 bases fitting TRBD1. TRBV23-1 is annotated as an ORF whose role is uncertain. V shed 3 bases and J 4 bases; nucleotides not matched to a gene: 5. This CDR3 has 15 amino acids. Written as DNA, the CDR3 is TGCGCCAGCAGTCAGAGGACAGGGCGTAATCAGCCCCAGCATTTT. Amino acids: CASSQRTGRNQPQHF.